This T cell receptor (beta chain) was recovered during a study of vaccination effects on CD4 cells after COVID-19. Regarding this clone: Its matching antigen is unknown.

Measured with immunoSEQ multiplex PCR; TCRdb has only the in-frame clones, and not every one. The sample lists 15,000 or so clones, over 60% occurring once. V lost 4 bases and J 8 bases, leaving 22 bases between the germline ends. This CDR3 has 17 residues. Germline V gives CDR1 SGHRS, CDR2 YFSETQ. Viral peptide pools were used in the ViraFEST assay to expand antigen-specific CD4+ T cells, and sequencing came afterward. The authors isolated CD4+ T cells after around 11 days of culture. The person had a PCR-confirmed SARS-CoV-2 infection during March to December 2020. Each participant was administered two doses of either the BNT162b2 or the mRNA-1273 vaccine.

This material consisted of CD4+ T cells from PBMCs cultured with SARS-CoV-2 spike peptides, taken after COVID-19 vaccination. This receptor was obtained from a human donor who had a prior SARS-CoV-2 infection. V gene TRBV5-1 combines with J gene TRBJ1-6, with D perhaps matching TRBD1 (6 bases). CDR3 coding DNA: TGCGCCAGCAGCCCAATGGGACATTGGGGAATTGATTCACCCCTCCACTTT. It yields the protein CASSPMGHWGIDSPLHF.